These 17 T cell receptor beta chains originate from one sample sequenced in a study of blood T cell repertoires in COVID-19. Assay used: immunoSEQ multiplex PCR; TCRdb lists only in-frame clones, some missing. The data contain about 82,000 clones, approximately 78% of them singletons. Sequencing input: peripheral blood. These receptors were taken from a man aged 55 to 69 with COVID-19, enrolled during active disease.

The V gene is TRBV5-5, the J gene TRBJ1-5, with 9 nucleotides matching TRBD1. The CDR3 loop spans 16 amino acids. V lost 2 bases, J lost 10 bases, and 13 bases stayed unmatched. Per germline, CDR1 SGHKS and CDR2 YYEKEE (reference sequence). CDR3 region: CASSLNPGQGYLPQHF. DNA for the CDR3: TGTGCCAGCAGCTTAAATCCGGGACAGGGTTACCTCCCCCAGCATTTT.

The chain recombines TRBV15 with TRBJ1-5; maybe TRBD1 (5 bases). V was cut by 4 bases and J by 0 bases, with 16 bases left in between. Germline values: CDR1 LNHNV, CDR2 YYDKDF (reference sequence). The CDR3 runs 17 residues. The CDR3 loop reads CATSITPKGNSNQPQHF. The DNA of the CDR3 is TGTGCCACCAGCATCACCCCCAAGGGGAATAGCAATCAGCCCCAGCATTTT.

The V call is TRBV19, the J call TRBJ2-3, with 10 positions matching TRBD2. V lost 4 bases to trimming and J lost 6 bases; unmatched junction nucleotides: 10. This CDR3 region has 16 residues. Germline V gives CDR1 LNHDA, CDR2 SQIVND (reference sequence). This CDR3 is CASSTISGGAGDTQYF. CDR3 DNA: TGTGCCAGTAGTACCATCAGCGGGGGGGCCGGGGATACGCAGTATTTT.

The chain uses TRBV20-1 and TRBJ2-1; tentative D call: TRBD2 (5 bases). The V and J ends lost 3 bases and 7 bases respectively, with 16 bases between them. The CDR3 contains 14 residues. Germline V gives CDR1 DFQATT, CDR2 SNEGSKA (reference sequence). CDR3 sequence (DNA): TGCAGTGCTAGTTACCAACTAGGAATGAATGAGCAGTTCTTC. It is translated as CSASYQLGMNEQFF.

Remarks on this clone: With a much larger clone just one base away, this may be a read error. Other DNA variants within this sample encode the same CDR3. The CDR3: CASSHPGGVPQHSGNTIYF. DNA of the CDR3: TGTGCCAGCAGCCACCCCGGCGGGGTTCCCCAACACTCTGGAAATACCATATATTTT. The chain employs TRBV11-2 and TRBJ1-3; D remains unclear. Per the germline V gene, CDR1 is SGHAT and CDR2 is FQNNGV. The CDR3 is 19 residues long. Full variable domain (remainder filled in from reference TRBV11-2 and TRBJ1-3): EAGVAQSPRYKIIEKRQSVAFWCNPISGHATLYWYQQILGQGPKLLIQFQNNGVVDDSQLPKDRFSAERLKGVDSTLKIQPAKLEDSAVYLCASSHPGGVPQHSGNTIYFGEGSWLTVV.

CDR3 sequence: CASSPPGQGTRHYNEQFF. CDR3 in DNA: TGTGCCAGCTCACCCCCCGGACAGGGGACGCGCCACTACAATGAGCAGTTCTTC. V gene TRBV18 combines with J gene TRBJ2-1; TRBD1 matches at 9 bases. The CDR3 covers 18 residues. V lost 3 bases, J lost 3 bases, and 12 bases stayed unmatched. The germline CDR1 and CDR2 sequences are KGHSH and LQKENI.

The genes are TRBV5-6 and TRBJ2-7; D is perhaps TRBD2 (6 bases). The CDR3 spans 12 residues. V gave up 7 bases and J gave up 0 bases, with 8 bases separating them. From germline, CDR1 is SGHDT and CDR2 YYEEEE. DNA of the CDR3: TGTGCCAGCGGGGGGAGCTCCTACGAGCAGTACTTC. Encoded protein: CASGGSSYEQYF.

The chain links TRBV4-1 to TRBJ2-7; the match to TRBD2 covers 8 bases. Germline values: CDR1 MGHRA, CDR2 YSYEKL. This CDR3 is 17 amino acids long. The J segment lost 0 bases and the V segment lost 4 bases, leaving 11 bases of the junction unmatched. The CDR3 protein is CASSRSSGGGNSYEQYF. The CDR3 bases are TGCGCCAGCAGCCGTTCCTCGGGCGGGGGGAACTCCTACGAGCAGTACTTC.

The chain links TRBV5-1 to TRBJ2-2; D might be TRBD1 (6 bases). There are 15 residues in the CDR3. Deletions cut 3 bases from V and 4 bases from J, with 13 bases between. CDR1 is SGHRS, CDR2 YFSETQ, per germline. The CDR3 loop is CASSSGQRITGELFF. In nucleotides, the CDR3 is TGCGCCAGCAGCTCCGGACAGCGGATCACCGGGGAGCTGTTTTTT.

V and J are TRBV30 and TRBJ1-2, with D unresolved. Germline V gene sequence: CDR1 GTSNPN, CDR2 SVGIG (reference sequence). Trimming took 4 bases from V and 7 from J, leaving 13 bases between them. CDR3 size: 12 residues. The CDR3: CAWMWRESGYTF. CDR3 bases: TGTGCCTGGATGTGGAGGGAATCTGGCTACACCTTC.

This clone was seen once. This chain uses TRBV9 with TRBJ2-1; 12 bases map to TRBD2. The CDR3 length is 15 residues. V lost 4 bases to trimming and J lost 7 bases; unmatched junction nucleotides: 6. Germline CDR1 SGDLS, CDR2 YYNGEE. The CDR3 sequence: CASSIRLAGANEQFF. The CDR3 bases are TGTGCCAGCAGCATCCGACTAGCGGGAGCTAATGAGCAGTTCTTC.

Here the CDR3 DNA reads TGTGCCAGCAGGTCCCGGGACAGGGTGGGTCAGCCCCAGCATTTT. It translates to CASRSRDRVGQPQHF. The chain uses TRBV2 and TRBJ1-5; 9 nucleotides align to TRBD1. The CDR3 is 15 residues long. Trimming cost V 6 bases and J 6 bases; bases outside gene matches: 9. In germline, CDR1 is SNHLY, CDR2 FYNNEI.

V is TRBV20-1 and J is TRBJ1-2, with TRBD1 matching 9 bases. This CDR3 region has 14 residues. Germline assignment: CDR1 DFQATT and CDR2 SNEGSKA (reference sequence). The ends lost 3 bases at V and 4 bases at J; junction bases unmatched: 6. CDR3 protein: CSASPGQGVYGYTF. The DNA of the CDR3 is TGCAGTGCTAGTCCGGGACAGGGAGTCTATGGCTACACCTTC.

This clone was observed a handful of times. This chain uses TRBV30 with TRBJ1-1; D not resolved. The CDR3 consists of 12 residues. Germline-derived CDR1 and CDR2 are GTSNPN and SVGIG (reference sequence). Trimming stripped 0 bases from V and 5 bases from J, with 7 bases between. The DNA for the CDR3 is TGTGCCTGGAGTGTTAGGAGTACTGAAGCTTTCTTT. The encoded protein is CAWSVRSTEAFF.

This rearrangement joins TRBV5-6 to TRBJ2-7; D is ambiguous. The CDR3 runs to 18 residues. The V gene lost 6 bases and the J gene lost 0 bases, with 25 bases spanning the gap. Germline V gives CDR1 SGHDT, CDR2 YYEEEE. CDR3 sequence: CASTLESQVVLSSYEQYF. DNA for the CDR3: TGTGCCAGCACCCTGGAGTCCCAAGTTGTCCTCAGCTCCTACGAGCAGTACTTC.

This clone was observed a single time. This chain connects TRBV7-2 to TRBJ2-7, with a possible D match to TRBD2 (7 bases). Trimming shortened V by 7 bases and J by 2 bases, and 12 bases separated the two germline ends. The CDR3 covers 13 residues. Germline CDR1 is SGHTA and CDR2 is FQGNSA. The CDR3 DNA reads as TGTGCCAGCACTCCCGGGGGGCCCTACGAGCAGTACTTC. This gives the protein CASTPGGPYEQYF. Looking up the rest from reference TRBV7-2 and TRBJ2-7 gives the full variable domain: GAGVSQSPSNKVTEKGKDVELRCDPISGHTALYWYRQSLGQGLEFLIYFQGNSAPDKSGLPSDRFSAERTGGSVSTLTIQRTQQEDSAVYLCASTPGGPYEQYFGPGTRLTVT.

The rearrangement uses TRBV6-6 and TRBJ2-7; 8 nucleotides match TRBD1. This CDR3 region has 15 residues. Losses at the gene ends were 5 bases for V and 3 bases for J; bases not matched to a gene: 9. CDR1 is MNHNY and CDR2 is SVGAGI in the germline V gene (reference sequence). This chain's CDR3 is CASSRRDRGFYEQYF. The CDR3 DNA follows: TGTGCCAGCAGTCGTCGTGACAGGGGTTTCTACGAGCAGTACTTC.